This T cell receptor beta chain was recorded in a study of cytomegalovirus exposure and HLA in healthy donors. Primers: 60 Vbeta forward and 13 Jbeta reverse. Assay: immunoSEQ multiplex PCR; the TCRdb copy retains only in-frame clones and omits some. The sample lists about 97,000 clones; 65% to 85% were seen once. The donors, nominally healthy at sampling, likely had unrecorded immune exposures. The J segment lost 0 bases and the V segment lost 4 bases, leaving 1 base of the junction unmatched. Germline V gene data show CDR1 as SGHAT and CDR2 as FQNNGV. The CDR3 contains 15 residues. The TCR originated in a man aged 40-49 years in good health and CMV-seropositive. The chain employs TRBV11-2 and TRBJ2-1, with TRBD1 identical over 9 bases. Sequenced: PBMCs. The CDR3 protein is CASSSDRGSYNEQFF. The DNA of the CDR3 is TGTGCCAGCAGCTCGGACAGGGGCTCCTACAATGAGCAGTTCTTC.